This T cell receptor beta chain was retrieved from a study of Graves' ophthalmopathy and Graves' hyperthyroidism. Study-level findings and limits: Most thyroid clonotypes expanded beyond 0.001 frequency were also found in blood. A 13-signature model separated ophthalmopathy from stable hyperthyroidism, about 88% sensitivity, around 81% specificity.

Beta-chain TCR CDR3 regions were amplified from RNA transcripts. HTBI primers served in a first-round RT-PCR, which a second-round multiplex PCR followed. Using its own MiXCR run on the multiplex PCR reads, TCRdb lists one record per CDR3 protein. The data show around 590,000 distinct CDR3 sequences, under 45% seen once. J gave up 7 bases and V 2 bases, and 2 bases lay outside the gene matches. The CDR3 has 14 residues. Germline V CDR1 and CDR2: SEHNR, FQNEAQ (reference sequence). This clonotype was found many times. The antigen remains unidentified. Other autoimmune diseases, uncontrolled infections, pregnancy and lactation each led to patient exclusion.

The receptor was derived from an adult man with Graves' hyperthyroidism. This chain connects TRBV7-9 to TRBJ1-4; 9 bases align to TRBD1. Sequencing was done on a sample of peripheral blood or thyroid tissue (not recorded which). The CDR3 nucleotides are TGTGCCAGCAGCTTATCGGGACAGGGTGAAAAACTGTTTTTT. Residues: CASSLSGQGEKLFF.